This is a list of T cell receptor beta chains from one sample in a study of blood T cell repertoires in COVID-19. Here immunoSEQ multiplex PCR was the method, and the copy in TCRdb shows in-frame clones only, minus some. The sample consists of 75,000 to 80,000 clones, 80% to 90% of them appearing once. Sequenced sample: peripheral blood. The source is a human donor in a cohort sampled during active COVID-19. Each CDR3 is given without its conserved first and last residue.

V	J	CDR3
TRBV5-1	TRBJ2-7	ASSLEPRGQVYEQY
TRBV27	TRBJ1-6	ASSLDGDLH
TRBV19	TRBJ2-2	ASSVTSGSYTGELF
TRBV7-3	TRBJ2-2	ASSLKAGGITGELF
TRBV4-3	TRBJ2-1	ASSQEEATFTTYNEQF
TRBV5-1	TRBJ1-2	ASSFTDLNYGYT
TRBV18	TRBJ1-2	ASSPSGPRLPYGYT
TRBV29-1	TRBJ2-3	SVDWGGITDTQY
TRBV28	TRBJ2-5	ASSLFYETQY
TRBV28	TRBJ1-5	ASSPGTGAMVQPQH
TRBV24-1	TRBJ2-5	ATSGSPGPPPIETQY
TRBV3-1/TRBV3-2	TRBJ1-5	ASSQGLMGGDQPQH
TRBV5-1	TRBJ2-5	ASSLEVAGGKETQY
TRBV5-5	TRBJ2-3	ASSLSPSTDTQY
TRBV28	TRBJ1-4	ASGSAGATNEKLF
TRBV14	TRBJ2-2	ASSRGLAETNTGELF
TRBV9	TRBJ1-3	ASSVVAVPSSGNTIY
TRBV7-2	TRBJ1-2	ASTESGTGRGYT
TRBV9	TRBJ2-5	ASSVEGLAGEETQY
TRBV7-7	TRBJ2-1	ASSKGAPYNEQF
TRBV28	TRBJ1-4	ASIRGTATNEKLF
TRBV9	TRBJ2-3	ASSPSQTSGDTQY
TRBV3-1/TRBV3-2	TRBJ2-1	ASSHIRDSAGNEQF
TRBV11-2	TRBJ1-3	ASSSTGLSGNTIY
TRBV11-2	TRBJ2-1	ASSLGLQGGREQF
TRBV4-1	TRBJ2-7	ASSQGDSYEQY
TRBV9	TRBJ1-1	ASSVGGDRGLEAF
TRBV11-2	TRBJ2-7	ASSLGEQVSYEQY
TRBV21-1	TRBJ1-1	ASSKGPRANTEAF
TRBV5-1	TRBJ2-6	ASSSAGGRGRSGANVLT
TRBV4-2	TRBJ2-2	ASSRKDRDTGELF
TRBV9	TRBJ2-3	ASSARSGGGGSTDTQY
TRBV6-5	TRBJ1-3	ASSETAYGNTIY
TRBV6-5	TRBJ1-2	ASRGEGYGYT
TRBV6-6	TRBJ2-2	ASSGSGELF
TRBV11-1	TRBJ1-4	ASSLRPPGEKLF
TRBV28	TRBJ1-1	ASVPQGMNTEAF
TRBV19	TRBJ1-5	ASSPSSRGNHQPQH
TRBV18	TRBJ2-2	ASPRESAAGELF
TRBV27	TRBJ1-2	ASSLLGEGLHYGYT
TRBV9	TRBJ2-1	ASSLTPGAYNEQF
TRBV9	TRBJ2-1	ASSAREGITEQF
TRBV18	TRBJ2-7	ASSPGQGETYEQY
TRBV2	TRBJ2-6	ASTGGAAGANVLT
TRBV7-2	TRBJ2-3	ASSLDRGDTQY
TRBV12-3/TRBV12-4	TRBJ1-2	ASSRQDYGYT
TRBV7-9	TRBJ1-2	ASSLWTDNYGYT
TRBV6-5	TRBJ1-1	ASSYGFGRTEAF
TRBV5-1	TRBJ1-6	ASSAGDGGSNSPLH
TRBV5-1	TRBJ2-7	ASSPGSYEQY
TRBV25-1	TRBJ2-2	ASSAGYPGELF
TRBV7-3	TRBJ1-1	ASSLIRGVQGMNTEAF
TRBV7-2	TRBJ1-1	ASSLTFTVRNTEAF
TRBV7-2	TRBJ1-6	ASSSNYREPYNSPLH
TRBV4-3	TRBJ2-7	ASSQDGSSGWTSYEQY